This T cell receptor beta chain was sequenced during a study of identical twins. The CDR3 has 17 residues. V lost 3 bases and J lost 6, with 21 bases in between. Via MiXCR, TCRdb re-called the 5' RACE reads, giving one row per CDR3 protein. The sample yields about 530,000 distinct CDR3 sequences, 12% to 15% seen once. This clonotype has just a few counts. The sample was also linked to a second study, of yellow fever vaccine responses in identical twins.

The sequencing input was CD4+ T cells sorted from blood. J is TRBJ2-1 and V is TRBV12-3 or TRBV12-4; no clear D. The clonotype was recovered from a woman aged 18-35 years in good health. CDR3 bases: TGTGCCAGCAGTTTGGACCTCGTAAAGTCTATTTCCAATGAGCAGTTCTTC. Amino acids: CASSLDLVKSISNEQFF.